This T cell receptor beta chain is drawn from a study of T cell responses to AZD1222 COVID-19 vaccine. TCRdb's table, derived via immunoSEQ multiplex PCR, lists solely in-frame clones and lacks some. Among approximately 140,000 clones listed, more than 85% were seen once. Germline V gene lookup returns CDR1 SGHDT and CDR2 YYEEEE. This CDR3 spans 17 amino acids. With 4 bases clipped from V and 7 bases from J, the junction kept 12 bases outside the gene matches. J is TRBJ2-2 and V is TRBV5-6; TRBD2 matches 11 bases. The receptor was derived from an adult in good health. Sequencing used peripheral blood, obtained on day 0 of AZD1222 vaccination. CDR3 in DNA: TGTGCCAGCAGCCCGGTGGGTAGCGGGAGGGCCGGCGGGGAGCTGTTTTTT. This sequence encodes CASSPVGSGRAGGELFF.